A selection of T cell receptor beta chains follows, all from one sample in a study of blood T cell repertoires in COVID-19. Libraries were prepared by immunoSEQ multiplex PCR; TCRdb keeps only in-frame clonotypes and omits some of them. The data contain under 300,000 clones, about 81% of them singletons. Sequenced input: peripheral blood. Receptors were obtained from a woman aged 55-75 years with active or convalescent COVID-19. Each CDR3 is given with its conserved first and last residue. A D gene is named only where the DNA matches it firmly. Clone size is not always given. Where it is, it says once, few, many or a class for expanded clones.

v_gene	abundance	j_gene	d_gene	CDR3aa	CDR3nt
TRBV27	-	TRBJ2-2	-	CASRLGLAGELFF	TGTGCCAGCCGACTAGGGCTCGCCGGGGAGCTGTTTTTT
TRBV6-1	-	TRBJ1-2	-	CASSENNRHYGYTF	TGTGCCAGCAGTGAAAATAACAGGCACTATGGCTACACCTTC
TRBV5-1	few	TRBJ1-4	-	CASSPGVGTNEKLFF	TGCGCCAGCAGCCCGGGGGTGGGGACTAATGAAAAACTGTTTTTT
TRBV27	-	TRBJ2-3	TRBD2	CASRGSGGAVRTQYF	TGTGCCAGCAGAGGAAGCGGGGGGGCCGTTCGTACGCAGTATTTT
TRBV5-1	-	TRBJ2-1	TRBD2	CASSSASGGSHNEQFF	TGCGCCAGCAGCTCGGCTAGCGGGGGATCTCACAATGAGCAGTTCTTC
TRBV7-9	-	TRBJ1-6	TRBD1	CASRQGTANSPLHF	TGTGCCAGCAGACAAGGGACAGCAAATTCACCCCTCCACTTT
TRBV9	-	TRBJ2-3	-	CASSGGGGGLDTQYF	TGTGCCAGCAGCGGCGGAGGGGGCGGCTTGGATACGCAGTATTTT
TRBV6-2/TRBV6-3	-	TRBJ2-5	-	CASSPRGRETQYF	TGTGCCAGCAGTCCCCGAGGGCGAGAGACCCAGTACTTC
TRBV6-2/TRBV6-3	-	TRBJ1-2	TRBD1	CASSYSGLTGGQNNYGYTF	TGTGCCAGCAGTTACTCGGGCCTTACAGGGGGCCAGAATAACTATGGCTACACCTTC
TRBV2	-	TRBJ1-5	-	CASKSGVRRGNSNQPQHF	TGTGCCAGCAAGTCCGGGGTCCGTAGGGGGAATAGCAATCAGCCCCAGCATTTT
TRBV5-1	-	TRBJ2-5	TRBD2	CASSLRGGGGQETQYF	TGCGCCAGCAGCTTAAGGGGCGGGGGGGGACAAGAGACCCAGTACTTC
TRBV7-8	-	TRBJ2-1	-	CASSSERTGNEQFF	TGTGCCAGCAGCTCAGAGCGGACGGGAAATGAGCAGTTCTTC
TRBV9	-	TRBJ2-7	-	CARRGGGGYEQYF	TGTGCCCGCCGCGGGGGCGGGGGCTACGAGCAGTACTTC
TRBV3-1/TRBV3-2	few	TRBJ1-6	-	CASSQTAYNSPLHF	TGTGCCAGCAGCCAAACAGCATATAATTCACCCCTCCACTTT
TRBV7-3	-	TRBJ2-6	-	CASSTSGTPSGANVLTF	TGTGCCAGCAGCACATCCGGGACACCCTCTGGGGCCAACGTCCTGACTTTC
TRBV10-3	-	TRBJ2-7	TRBD1	CAIRGDRNYEQYF	TGTGCCATCAGGGGGGACAGGAACTACGAGCAGTACTTC
TRBV5-1	-	TRBJ2-5	-	CASSFGQQETQYF	TGCGCCAGCAGCTTTGGCCAGCAAGAGACCCAGTACTTC
TRBV16	few	TRBJ2-2	TRBD2	CASSQSRLARSGELFF	TGTGCCAGCAGCCAATCGAGACTAGCCCGCTCGGGGGAGCTGTTTTTT
TRBV5-1	-	TRBJ1-3	TRBD1	CASSPGQRYGNTIYF	TGCGCCAGCAGCCCGGGACAGCGGTATGGAAACACCATATATTTT
TRBV5-1	-	TRBJ1-6	TRBD1	CASSRDRDNSPLHF	TGCGCCAGCAGCCGGGACAGGGATAATTCACCCCTCCACTTT
TRBV5-8	-	TRBJ1-1	TRBD1	CASWTGNTEAFF	TGTGCCAGCTGGACAGGGAACACTGAAGCTTTCTTT
TRBV3-1/TRBV3-2	-	TRBJ2-7	-	CASSPRGSSYEQYF	TGTGCCAGCAGCCCTCGGGGAAGCTCCTACGAGCAGTACTTC
TRBV5-1	-	TRBJ2-7	-	CASTWALASYEQYF	TGCGCCAGCACCTGGGCCCTGGCGTCCTACGAGCAGTACTTC
TRBV4-2	-	TRBJ2-3	-	CASSQGGVAVADTQYF	TGTGCCAGCAGCCAGGGCGGGGTCGCAGTAGCAGATACGCAGTATTTT
TRBV2	few	TRBJ1-3	TRBD1	CASRQGAGNTIYF	TGTGCCAGCCGTCAGGGGGCTGGAAACACCATATATTTT
TRBV3-1/TRBV3-2	-	TRBJ1-2	-	CASSQGDTYGYTF	TGTGCCAGCAGCCAGGGGGACACCTATGGCTACACCTTC
TRBV12-3/TRBV12-4	-	TRBJ1-1	-	CASSFRLNEAFF	TGTGCCAGCAGTTTTCGACTGAATGAAGCTTTCTTT
TRBV6-1	once	TRBJ1-5	-	CASSEWQGPGQPQHF	TGTGCCAGCAGTGAATGGCAGGGGCCGGGTCAGCCCCAGCATTTT
TRBV30	-	TRBJ1-1	-	CAWSRQYEAFF	TGTGCCTGGAGTAGACAGTACGAAGCTTTCTTT
TRBV21-1	-	TRBJ2-1	-	CASSRLAGGLNEQFF	TGTGCCAGCAGCAGACTAGCGGGGGGCCTCAATGAGCAGTTCTTC
TRBV4-3	-	TRBJ1-1	-	CASSQETGVNTEAFF	TGCGCCAGCAGCCAAGAGACGGGAGTGAACACTGAAGCTTTCTTT
TRBV3-1/TRBV3-2	-	TRBJ1-2	-	CASSSPGANYGYTF	TGTGCCAGCAGCTCACCGGGAGCTAACTATGGCTACACCTTC
TRBV11-2	-	TRBJ2-7	TRBD1	CASSLGQGSNYEQYF	TGTGCCAGCAGCTTAGGACAGGGAAGTAACTACGAGCAGTACTTC
TRBV21-1	-	TRBJ2-5	-	CASSRGCCTLGQETQYF	TGTGCCAGCAGCAGGGGCTGCTGCACCTTAGGGCAAGAGACCCAGTACTTC
TRBV19	once	TRBJ2-7	TRBD1	CASSIEGDSTYEQYF	TGTGCCAGTAGTATAGAAGGGGACAGCACCTACGAGCAGTACTTC
TRBV30	few	TRBJ2-1	TRBD2	CAWSWGTSGVYNEQFF	TGTGCCTGGAGTTGGGGGACTAGCGGGGTCTACAATGAGCAGTTCTTC
TRBV6-1	-	TRBJ2-7	-	CASSEVGEQYF	TGTGCCAGCAGTGAGGTCGGCGAGCAGTACTTC
TRBV3-1/TRBV3-2	-	TRBJ2-7	-	CASSQGQTGDYEQYF	TGTGCCAGCAGCCAAGGACAGACCGGAGACTACGAGCAGTACTTC